Sequencing of this TCR beta chain was carried out in a study of shared clonotypes between healthy human individuals. As for the study in general: The study used three CD4 naive, three CD4 memory, two CD8 naive and one CD8 memory plate per donor.

There are a few counts of this clone. This CDR3 has 16 amino acids. V lost 6 bases and J lost 0, with 21 bases in between. The germline V gene encodes CDR1 SQVTM and CDR2 ANQGSEA. Method: immunoSEQ multiplex PCR; TCRdb's copy keeps in-frame clones and lacks some. The sample has roughly 2.1 million clones, 85% to 95% seen once; the top ten hold around 1.7%. CD45RO negativity and positive selection for CCR7 defined naive CD8 cells, a population that excluded terminally differentiated effector memory CD45RA+ cells. The chain links TRBV29-1 to TRBJ2-7; perhaps D is TRBD1 or TRBD2 (5 bases each). This clonotype was sampled from a man between 18 and 29 years old in good health. Some clones in this sample may be carry-over from other donors' samples. What was sequenced was naive CD8+ T cells from PBMCs. In DNA form, the CDR3 reads TGCAGCGTCCGCCCCATAGGGACGCCGTCCTCCTACGAGCAGTACTTC. It translates to CSVRPIGTPSSYEQYF.